The following is a T cell receptor beta chain sequence with its context. The target antigen is unknown. This entry belongs to a study of T cells after posttransplantation cyclophosphamide. The related graft donor's blood sample was taken on the day of bone marrow donation. The V end was cut by 4 bases, the J end by 2 bases, with 8 bases between. This CDR3 has 13 amino acids. Germline V gene lookup returns CDR1 SQVTM and CDR2 ANQGSEA. Only in-frame clones appear in the TCRdb table, and some are missing; sequencing was by immunoSEQ multiplex PCR. Of roughly 6,600 clones listed, approximately 97% are singletons. Study conclusions and caveats: TRB clonality was highly associated with recipient CMV seropositivity and reactivation. TRB overlap between skin or GI tissue T cells and blood was limited. Donor CD8+ memory clones often dominated recipient blood repertoires at later times.

The clonotype originates from a woman in her twenties or thirties in good health and a related stem cell transplant donor. The sample was naive CD8+ T cells sorted from PBMCs. The chain carries TRBV29-1 and TRBJ2-2; TRBD1 is a possible D gene (5 bases). CDR3 in amino acids: CSVVRVNTGELFF. In nucleotides, the CDR3 is TGCAGCGTTGTCAGGGTTAACACCGGGGAGCTGTTTTTT.